The TCR beta chain under discussion was sequenced for a study of T cells in localized non-small cell lung cancer. Study-level points and caveats: Out of the top 100 tumor clones, a median about 58 were seen in adjacent lung. The highest T cell clonality was in uninvolved adjacent lung, above tumor.

Using immunoSEQ multiplex PCR, the repertoire was profiled, and TCRdb retains in-frame clones only, with some absent. The sample lists 70,000 to 100,000 clones, just over 90% occurring once. For this clone: Its antigen is unknown.

The clonotype originates from a woman aged 35-75 years with stage II squamous cell lung carcinoma. Sample: PBMCs, taken before any cancer treatment.

The CDR3 sequence: CASIGTRLNEQFF. The CDR3 DNA reads as TGTGCCAGCATCGGTACTAGACTCAATGAGCAGTTCTTC. The J gene is TRBJ2-1, the V gene TRBV28; possible D gene TRBD2, 5 bases. The CDR3 sequence is 13 residues long. The V and J ends lost 7 bases and 6 bases respectively, with 13 bases between them. The germline CDR1 and CDR2 sequences are MDHEN and SYDVKM.